This T cell receptor (beta chain) was identified during a study of cytomegalovirus exposure and HLA in healthy donors. Trimming at V came to 2 bases and at J to 6 bases, leaving 7 bases not matched to a gene. Germline-derived CDR1 and CDR2 are SGHTS and YDEGEE. The CDR3 is made up of 15 amino acids. Both 60 Vbeta primers and 13 Jbeta primers went into the PCR. The protocol was immunoSEQ multiplex PCR, while the TCRdb copy is restricted to in-frame clones and leaves out a portion. Of 120,000 or so clones listed, 80% were seen once; the top ten hold 1.2%. Specimen: PBMCs. This chain links TRBV5-8 with TRBJ2-2; 7 nucleotides agree with TRBD2. The TCR sequence derives from a female donor in good health and CMV-seronegative. The CDR3 DNA reads TGTGCCAGCAGCTTCCGGGTCCGGGGGGCCGGGGAGCTGTTTTTT. Protein sequence: CASSFRVRGAGELFF.